The TCR beta chain described here comes from a study of blood T cell repertoires in COVID-19. V lost 2 bases to trimming and J lost 8 bases; unmatched junction nucleotides: 6. The germline V gene encodes CDR1 SGHTA and CDR2 FQGNSA. This CDR3 comprises 15 residues. Authors' analysis steps: From reference gene primer amplification, estimates of nucleated cell counts were derived. Profiled with immunoSEQ multiplex PCR; TCRdb holds only in-frame clones, not every one. V, J and clone size are taken as reported in that table, and D and trimming were inferred from the DNA itself. Among around 45,000 clones listed, roughly 70% were seen once.

This clonotype was sampled from an elderly man with acute or convalescent COVID-19. The sequencing sample was made of peripheral blood. The V gene is TRBV7-2, the J gene TRBJ2-2, with TRBD2 matching over 9 bases. The CDR3 sequence is CASSLRPSGTGELFF. The CDR3 DNA reads TGTGCCAGCAGCTTAAGGCCTAGCGGGACTGGGGAGCTGTTTTTT. The full variable domain, rest sourced from reference TRBV7-2 and TRBJ2-2, is GAGVSQSPSNKVTEKGKDVELRCDPISGHTALYWYRQSLGQGLEFLIYFQGNSAPDKSGLPSDRFSAERTGGSVSTLTIQRTQQEDSAVYLCASSLRPSGTGELFFGEGSRLTVL.